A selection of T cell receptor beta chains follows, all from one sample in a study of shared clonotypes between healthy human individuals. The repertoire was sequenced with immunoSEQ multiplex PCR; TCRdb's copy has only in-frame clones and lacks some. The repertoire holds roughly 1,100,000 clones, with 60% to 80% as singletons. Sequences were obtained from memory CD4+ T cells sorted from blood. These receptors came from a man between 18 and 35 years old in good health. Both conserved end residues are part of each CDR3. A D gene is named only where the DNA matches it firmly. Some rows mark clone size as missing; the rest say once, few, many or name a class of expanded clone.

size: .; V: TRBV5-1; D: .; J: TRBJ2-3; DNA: TGCGCCAGCAGCCTTAAGTTCTCAGATACGCAGTATTTT; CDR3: CASSLKFSDTQYF
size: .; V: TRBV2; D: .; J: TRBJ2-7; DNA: TGTGCCAGCGGCCTGGTGGAGCAGTACTTC; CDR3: CASGLVEQYF
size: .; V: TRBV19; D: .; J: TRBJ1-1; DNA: TGTGCCAGTAGTATCCCCGGCCCGAACACTGAAGCTTTCTTT; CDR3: CASSIPGPNTEAFF
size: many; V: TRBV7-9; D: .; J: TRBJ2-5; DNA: TGTGCCAGCAGCCTTGGTGAGGGGGGATCACGGGCCCAGTACTTC; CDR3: CASSLGEGGSRAQYF
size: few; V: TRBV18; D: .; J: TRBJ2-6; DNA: TGTGCCAGCTCACCCCAGGGGCAAGGGGCCAACGTCCTGACTTTC; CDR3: CASSPQGQGANVLTF
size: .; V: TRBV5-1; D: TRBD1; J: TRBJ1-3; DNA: TGCGCCAGCCATCAGGGGGGTTCTGGAAACACCATATATTTT; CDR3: CASHQGGSGNTIYF
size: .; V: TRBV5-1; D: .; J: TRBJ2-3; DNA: TGCGCCAGCAGCTTGGCCTTGAGGGGCGGTGGGACAGATACGCAGTATTTT; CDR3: CASSLALRGGGTDTQYF
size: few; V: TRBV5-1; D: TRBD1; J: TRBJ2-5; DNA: TGCGCCAGCAGCTTGGGGACAGGGGCCGAGACCCAGTACTTC; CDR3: CASSLGTGAETQYF
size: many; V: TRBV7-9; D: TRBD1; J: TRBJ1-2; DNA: TGTGCCAGCAGCTTAGATGACAGGGGGCCTTCTAACTATGGCTACACCTTC; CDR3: CASSLDDRGPSNYGYTF
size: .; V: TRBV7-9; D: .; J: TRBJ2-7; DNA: TGTGCCAGCATGGACTACGGAGCCCGGAGCGAGCAGTACTTC; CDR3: CASMDYGARSEQYF
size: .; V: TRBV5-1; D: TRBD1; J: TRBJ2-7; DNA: TGCGCCAGCAGCTCCTCCGGGACAGCGCGCTACGAGCAGTACTTC; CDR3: CASSSSGTARYEQYF
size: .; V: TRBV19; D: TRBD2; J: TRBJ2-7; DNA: TGTGCCAGTAGCCGGGGGGGCCTTTTTGCCGAGCAGTACTTC; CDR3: CASSRGGLFAEQYF
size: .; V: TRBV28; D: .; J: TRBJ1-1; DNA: TGTGCCAGCGACCGATCCGGCGCTGAAGCTTTCTTT; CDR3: CASDRSGAEAFF
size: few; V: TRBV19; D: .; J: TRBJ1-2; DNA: TGTGCCAGTAGCCCCCCGGGGCGGGACTATGGCTACACCTTC; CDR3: CASSPPGRDYGYTF
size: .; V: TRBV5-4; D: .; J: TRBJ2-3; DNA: TGTGCCAGCAGTCCCGGGACTCATAACACAGATACGCAGTATTTT; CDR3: CASSPGTHNTDTQYF
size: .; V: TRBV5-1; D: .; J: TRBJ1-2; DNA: TGCGCCAGCAGCTTGGGGGGGTCCTATGGCTACACCTTC; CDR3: CASSLGGSYGYTF
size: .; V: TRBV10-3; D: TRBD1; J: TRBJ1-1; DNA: TGTGCCATCAGTGCGGACAGGGGAACTGAAGCTTTCTTT; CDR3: CAISADRGTEAFF
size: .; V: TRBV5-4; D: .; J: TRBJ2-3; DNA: TGTGCCAGCAGCTTGGCCGGCGCAGATACGCAGTATTTT; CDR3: CASSLAGADTQYF
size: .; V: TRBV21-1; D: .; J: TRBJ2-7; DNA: TGTGCCAGCTCTCGATGTGGGAGGGAGACTCCCTACGAGCAGTACTTC; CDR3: CASSRCGRETPYEQYF
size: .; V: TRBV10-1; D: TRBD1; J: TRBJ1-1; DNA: TGCGCCAGCAGTGATCGAAGGACAGGGAAAACTGAAGCTTTCTTT; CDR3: CASSDRRTGKTEAFF
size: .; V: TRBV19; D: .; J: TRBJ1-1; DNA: TGTGCCAGTAGAAAAACCGGGACAACGAACACTGAAGCTTTCTTT; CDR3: CASRKTGTTNTEAFF
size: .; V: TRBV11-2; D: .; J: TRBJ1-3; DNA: TGTGCCAGCAGCTTAGGAACAGGTCCGGGGAACACCATATATTTT; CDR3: CASSLGTGPGNTIYF
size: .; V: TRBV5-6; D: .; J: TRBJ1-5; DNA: TGTGCCAGCAGCTCGATTGGGGAGTTCAGTGGTGGCAATCAGCCCCAGCATTTT; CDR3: CASSSIGEFSGGNQPQHF
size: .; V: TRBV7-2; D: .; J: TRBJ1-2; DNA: TGTGCCAGCAGCTTAATTGCCACCCCCTATGGCTACACCTTC; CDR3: CASSLIATPYGYTF
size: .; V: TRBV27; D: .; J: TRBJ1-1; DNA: TGTGCCAGCAGTTCGTACTCGAACACTGAAGCTTTCTTT; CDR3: CASSSYSNTEAFF
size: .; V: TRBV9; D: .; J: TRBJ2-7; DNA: TGTGCCAGCAGCCCCCGTCTTAGCTCCTACGAGCAGTACTTC; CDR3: CASSPRLSSYEQYF
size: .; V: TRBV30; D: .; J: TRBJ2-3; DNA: TGTGCCTGGAGAAGGGAGCGGAGCACAGATACGCAGTATTTT; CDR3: CAWRRERSTDTQYF
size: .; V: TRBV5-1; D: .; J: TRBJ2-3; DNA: TGCGCCAGCAGCTACTTTGGGGACACAGATACGCAGTATTTT; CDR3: CASSYFGDTDTQYF
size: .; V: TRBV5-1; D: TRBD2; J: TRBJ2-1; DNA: TGCGCCAGCAGCTTGGGACGACTAGCGGGGCACTACAATGAGCAGTTCTTC; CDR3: CASSLGRLAGHYNEQFF
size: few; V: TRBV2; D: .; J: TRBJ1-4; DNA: TGTGCCAGCAGTAGGGATGCCGAACTGTTTTTT; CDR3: CASSRDAELFF
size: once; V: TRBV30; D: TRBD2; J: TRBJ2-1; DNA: TGTGCCTGGAGGGGAGGGACTAGCTACAGGAGCTCCTACAATGAGCAGTTCTTC; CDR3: CAWRGGTSYRSSYNEQFF
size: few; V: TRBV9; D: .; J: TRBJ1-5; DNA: TGTGCCAGCAGCGTAGATCCGGGTCAGCCCCAGCATTTT; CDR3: CASSVDPGQPQHF
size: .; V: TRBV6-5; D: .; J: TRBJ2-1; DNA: .; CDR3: CASSSSGPGTEQFF
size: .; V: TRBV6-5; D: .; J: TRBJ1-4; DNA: TGTGCCAGCACCCCGGGTCGCAGGGATAATGAAAAACTGTTTTTT; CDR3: CASTPGRRDNEKLFF
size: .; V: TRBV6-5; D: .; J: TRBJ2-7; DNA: TGTGCCAGCAGTTCTACACCGACAGACTACGAGCAGTACTTC; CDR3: CASSSTPTDYEQYF
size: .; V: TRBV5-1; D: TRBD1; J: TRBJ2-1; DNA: TGCGCCAGCAGCTACGGACAGGAGAATGAGCAGTTCTTC; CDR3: CASSYGQENEQFF
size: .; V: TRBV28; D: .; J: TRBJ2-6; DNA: TGTGCCACCCCCGAAGGGCCTGGGGCCAACGTCCTGACTTTC; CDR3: CATPEGPGANVLTF
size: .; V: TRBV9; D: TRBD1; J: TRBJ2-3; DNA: TGTGCCAGCAGCGCCGATACGGGACAGTCCAGCACAGATACGCAGTATTTT; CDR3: CASSADTGQSSTDTQYF
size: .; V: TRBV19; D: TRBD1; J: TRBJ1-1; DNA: TGTGCCAGTGGGACAGGGGGCGCTTTCTTT; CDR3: CASGTGGAFF
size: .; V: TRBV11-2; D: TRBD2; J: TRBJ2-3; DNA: TGTGCCAGCAGCACTGGACTAGCGGTATCCACAGATACGCAGTATTTT; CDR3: CASSTGLAVSTDTQYF
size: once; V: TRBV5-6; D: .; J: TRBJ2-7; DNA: TGTGCCAGCAGCTTTGGGGGAGGAACCTACGAGCAGTACTTC; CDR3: CASSFGGGTYEQYF
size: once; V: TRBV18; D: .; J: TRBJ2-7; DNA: TGTGCCAGCTCACCCGCCGGGGGGCTGGAGCAGTACTTC; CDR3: CASSPAGGLEQYF
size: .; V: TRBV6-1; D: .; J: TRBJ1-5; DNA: TGTGCCAGCAGTGCAACAGGGACCAGCAATCAGCCCCAGCATTTT; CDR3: CASSATGTSNQPQHF
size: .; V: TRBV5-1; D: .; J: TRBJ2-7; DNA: TGCGCCAGCAGCCCCCTCTCCCTCTACGAGCAGTACTTC; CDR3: CASSPLSLYEQYF
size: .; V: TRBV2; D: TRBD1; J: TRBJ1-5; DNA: TGTGCCAGCAGGTCCGGGACAGGGGGCTCTAAAAGCAATCAGCCCCAGCATTTT; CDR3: CASRSGTGGSKSNQPQHF
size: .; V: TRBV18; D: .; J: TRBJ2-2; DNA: TGTGCCAGCTCAATAAGGGTCTTTACGAACACCGGGGAGCTGTTTTTT; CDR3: CASSIRVFTNTGELFF
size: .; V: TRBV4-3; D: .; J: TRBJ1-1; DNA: TGCGCCAGCAGCCAAGATGCTTTGGCAGGAGCCATGAACACTGAAGCTTTCTTT; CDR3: CASSQDALAGAMNTEAFF
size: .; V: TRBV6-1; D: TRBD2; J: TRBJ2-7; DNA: TGTGCCAGCAGTGAAGTCCCCCCTGGGAGGGGTAGAGACGAGCAGTACTTC; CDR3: CASSEVPPGRGRDEQYF